This TCR beta chain was sequenced in a study of T cell clusters in autoimmune cytopenias. Study outcomes and limitations: TRB repertoire shifts in secondary cytopenia and chronic lymphocytic leukemia mostly reflected lymphoma, not autoimmunity.

TRB was amplified by touch-down multiplex PCR, primer pools A and B combined. TCRdb re-called the multiplex PCR reads and gives one entry per CDR3 protein, without DNA. This sample's table has around 2,700 distinct CDR3 sequences. This clonotype is medium-sized by frequency. Its antigen is undetermined. Each sample's input was 250 to 300 ng genomic DNA, some 40,000 genome equivalents. These same records also appear under a second study, on T cell repertoires in aging, cancer and after chemotherapy.

Input material: peripheral blood. The sequence was collected from a human donor with an autoimmune cytopenia or autoimmune hepatitis (not recorded which).

The CDR3 region is CSVETGAQETQYF. This chain joins TRBV29-1 and TRBJ2-5. Germline lookup yields CDR1 SQVTM and CDR2 ANQGSEA. The CDR3 consists of 13 residues. The full variable domain, in which reference TRBV29-1 and TRBJ2-5 provide the parts outside the CDR3, is SAVISQKPSRDICQRGTSLTIQCQVDSQVTMMFWYRQQPGQSLTLIATANQGSEATYESGFVIDKFPISRPNLTFSTLTVSNMSPEDSSIYLCSVETGAQETQYFGPGTRLLVL.